Listed below are T cell receptor beta chains from one sample, sequenced in a study of T cell repertoires in cytomegalovirus infection. TCRdb passed the reads through MiXCR, listing each CDR3 protein once. The repertoire holds around 530,000 distinct CDR3 sequences, with approximately 25% as singletons. The specimen was PBMCs. Every receptor here comes from a human donor in good health (CMV status not recorded). Some clones in this sample may be carry-over from other donors' samples. Each CDR3 is given with its conserved first and last residue.

V: TRBV27
J: TRBJ1-2
CDR3: CASSSSPSRINYGYTF

V: TRBV5-1
J: TRBJ2-5
CDR3: CASFGTSRETQYF

V: TRBV11-2
J: TRBJ1-6
CDR3: CASSLDRGALSSYNSPLHF

V: TRBV29-1
J: TRBJ2-3
CDR3: CSVEAAGGGDTQYF

V: TRBV7-2
J: TRBJ2-2
CDR3: CASSLQGGGGELFF

V: TRBV4-3
J: TRBJ2-1
CDR3: CASSQRSRDDNEQFF

V: TRBV7-9
J: TRBJ2-2
CDR3: CASRLKTGTSGFPLGGELFF

V: TRBV4-1
J: TRBJ2-2
CDR3: CASSQVPGFTPLTGELFF

V: TRBV5-1
J: TRBJ1-5
CDR3: CASSLALLRRGLYQPQHF

V: TRBV6-2/TRBV6-3
J: TRBJ2-1
CDR3: CASSQGTQGEQFF

V: TRBV6-6
J: TRBJ2-5
CDR3: CASRRDREVAQETQYF

V: TRBV4-1
J: TRBJ1-5
CDR3: CASSQDFGGSSQHF

V: TRBV7-3
J: TRBJ2-5
CDR3: CASSQAPGLQETQYF

V: TRBV28
J: TRBJ2-5
CDR3: CASSLLTSGKETQYF

V: TRBV4-1
J: TRBJ2-1
CDR3: CASSQLAVHTASSYNEQFF

V: TRBV12-3/TRBV12-4
J: TRBJ1-2
CDR3: CASSLTRGVNYGYTF

V: TRBV28
J: TRBJ2-4
CDR3: CASSLGTGENIQYF

V: TRBV19
J: TRBJ1-1
CDR3: CASTRGTDTEAFF

V: TRBV30
J: TRBJ2-2
CDR3: CAWMRGGNTGELFF

V: TRBV7-2
J: TRBJ2-3
CDR3: CASPNLGDRNWPDTQYF

V: TRBV12-3/TRBV12-4
J: TRBJ2-5
CDR3: CASSPHGGETQYF

V: TRBV7-6
J: TRBJ2-1
CDR3: CASSLVGTDSQFF

V: TRBV12-3/TRBV12-4
J: TRBJ2-5
CDR3: CASSFRELGGRSGETQYF

V: TRBV19
J: TRBJ2-3
CDR3: CASTEGPGSPQYF

V: TRBV12-3/TRBV12-4
J: TRBJ2-4
CDR3: CASSIRLVEIQYF

V: TRBV3-1
J: TRBJ1-2
CDR3: CASTYLGTNYGYTF

V: TRBV6-5
J: TRBJ2-5
CDR3: CASSYRANRGTQYF

V: TRBV6-8
J: TRBJ2-1
CDR3: CASRPAGGWDEQFF

V: TRBV29-1
J: TRBJ1-5
CDR3: CSVSSGLNQPQHF

V: TRBV12-3/TRBV12-4
J: TRBJ1-5
CDR3: CASRLVGQPQHF

V: TRBV2
J: TRBJ1-4
CDR3: CASIPDNANEKLFF

V: TRBV6-5
J: TRBJ1-2
CDR3: CASSYSVAPLNYGYTF

V: TRBV9
J: TRBJ1-1
CDR3: CASSVLIQGATEAFF

V: TRBV19
J: TRBJ2-6
CDR3: CASSVSFSGANVLTF

V: TRBV10-2
J: TRBJ2-5
CDR3: CASARHTQETQYF

V: TRBV5-6
J: TRBJ2-1
CDR3: CASSFWVAISYNEQFF

V: TRBV4-1
J: TRBJ2-3
CDR3: CASSQELPSDTQYF

V: TRBV11-2
J: TRBJ1-1
CDR3: CASSLDHGAGESAEAFF

V: TRBV29-1
J: TRBJ2-1
CDR3: CSVAHNSRRDNEQFF

V: TRBV11-3
J: TRBJ2-3
CDR3: CASSFFAADTQYF

V: TRBV7-2
J: TRBJ2-4
CDR3: CASSLARVRGGTKNIQYF

V: TRBV28
J: TRBJ2-1
CDR3: CASSPPSGSSSYNEQFF

V: TRBV29-1
J: TRBJ2-7
CDR3: CSVEGRQYEQYF

V: TRBV19
J: TRBJ2-5
CDR3: CASSIRNRKETQYF

V: TRBV27
J: TRBJ2-1
CDR3: CASSFDPKPEFF

V: TRBV5-1
J: TRBJ1-2
CDR3: CASSLDGQGVHGYTF

V: TRBV6-5
J: TRBJ2-1
CDR3: CASSYSRTKKAPSGNEQFF

V: TRBV6-5
J: TRBJ1-5
CDR3: CASSGTGTGVQPQHF

V: TRBV9
J: TRBJ1-3
CDR3: CASSASGRARYGNTIYF

V: TRBV6-1
J: TRBJ2-1
CDR3: CASSEVLAGAAYNEQFF

V: TRBV6-9
J: TRBJ1-2
CDR3: CASSYEIVASVRQNISNYGYTF

V: TRBV30
J: TRBJ2-5
CDR3: CAWRQGIEETQYF

V: TRBV7-9
J: TRBJ2-7
CDR3: CASSPGWESYEQYF

V: TRBV27
J: TRBJ1-1
CDR3: CASSSIWDRANTEAFF

V: TRBV6-1
J: TRBJ2-1
CDR3: CASSPRISSYNEQFF

V: TRBV6-5
J: TRBJ2-2
CDR3: CASSYRATSRVGTGELFF

V: TRBV10-3
J: TRBJ2-3
CDR3: CAISDAFRGTGTDTQYF

V: TRBV11-3
J: TRBJ2-2
CDR3: CASSFHGTSRGGELFF

V: TRBV4-1
J: TRBJ2-7
CDR3: CASSQGGASYEQYF

V: TRBV7-3
J: TRBJ2-4
CDR3: CASSLAGVRSTQYF